This TCR beta chain was profiled in a study of cytotoxic CD8 clonotypes in ibrutinib-treated CLL (dated by TCRdb to about 2021). About the full investigation: The cohort had 11 relapsed/refractory and approximately 15 treatment-naive patients; fewer than 18 were IGHV unmutated. Every remission and progressive disease sample was obtained while ibrutinib was still being received by the patients. Of the 85 to 95 participants in the trial, roughly 25 had longitudinal samples available. Cryopreserved peripheral blood mononuclear cells were collected before treatment, at response, and at either disease progression or sustained remission. Response samples were obtained after a median of approximately twelve months of treatment, with a range of roughly 6 to 36 months. Partial responses were observed in about 25 patients and complete responses in 2; after a median follow-up of roughly 72 months, remission was maintained in 14 patients and progression was observed in some 12. Samples averaged roughly 280,000 productive templates and approximately 100,000 productive rearrangements. The investigation overall reported the following: Sustained-remission and progressing patients did not have matched sampling times, and lymph node repertoires were not examined. Public clonotypes were found to be uncommon and were observed to contract or remain stable during treatment; the increase in clonality was shown to reflect expansion of private clonotypes at ibrutinib response. Baseline clonality exceeded that of age-matched healthy donors and correlated strongly with circulating CD8+ T-cell counts. Clonality increased at ibrutinib response, stayed stable in sustained remission, and fell back toward baseline at progression.

The time point label for this specimen denotes: about a year on ibrutinib. For TCR beta library preparation, roughly 2 micrograms of genomic DNA were extracted from the cryopreserved PBMCs. Longitudinal blood samples from CLL patients receiving ibrutinib monotherapy were subjected to high-throughput TCR beta sequencing. The patients took part in an open-label, single-center phase 2 trial of ibrutinib monotherapy. This clone was recorded only once. Its antigen is not yet known. No much larger clone exists at a distance of one base, and base qualities are not known. The germline V gene supplies CDR1 SGDLS and CDR2 YYNGEE. V loses 4 bases of germline sequence and J loses 0 bases, and the interval between the two ends is 13 bases. The cysteine opens and the phenylalanine closes a CDR3 of 16 amino acids. Of the read, only the CDR3 DNA is kept; its 48 bases are in frame from base 1. The goal of deep resolution MiSeq sequencing was a depth between 1 in 1 million and 1 in 200,000 T cells, and coverage averaged 10x per clonotype. The immunoSEQ hsTCRB Kit was used to generate TCR beta libraries. The source study handled its data this way. The data were analyzed with ImmunoSEQ Analyzer and ImmunoSEQ Data Assistant, and V, D and J gene assignments followed IMGT definitions. Clonality, which ranges from 0 to 1, was calculated as one minus the normalized Shannon entropy of productive rearrangement frequencies. Only overrepresented clonotypes making up at least 0.05% of the repertoire of each patient were included in the public clonotype analysis. About a dozen age-matched healthy donor repertoires from immuneACCESS served as clonality controls. This immuneACCESS table, as held by TCRdb, lists in-frame sequences with V and J called but not all clones. Of the missing ones, under half trace to an unresolved V gene in checked studies; the others have no known cause. D and trimming come from the DNA, and the V and J calls and clone size come from that table. This sample has about 140,000 clones in its table, and 77% of those were observed once. 25% to 30% of the sample belongs to the ten largest clones.

This receptor was identified in a human donor with chronic lymphocytic leukemia. The rearrangement joined TRBV9 to TRBJ1-4; TRBD1 is perhaps the D gene, given 5 matching bases. This specimen consisted of PBMCs, obtained after 12 months of ibrutinib treatment. The nucleotides are TGTGCCAGCAGCCTTGGGGCAGATGCAACTAATGAAAAACTGTTTTTT. Its protein product is CASSLGADATNEKLFF.